This section outlines one T cell receptor beta chain sequence together with its context. The sample is drawn from a study of blood T cell repertoires in COVID-19. Study information: Collection of acute and convalescent COVID-19 samples took place in the United States, Italy and Spain. PBMCs, B-cell-depleted T cells, or T cells provided the cDNA or gDNA that made up the material.

Per the study methods: By means of reference gene primer amplification, nucleated cell counts were estimated. TCRdb's table, derived via immunoSEQ multiplex PCR, lists solely in-frame clones and lacks some. The DNA was the basis for D and trimming; V, J and clone size are from that table. The sample lists fewer than 200,000 clones, roughly 87% occurring once. V gave up 2 bases and J gave up 4 bases, with 6 bases separating them. This CDR3 region has 13 residues. The germline V gene encodes CDR1 SGHTA and CDR2 FQGNSA. This clonotype was obtained from a woman in her forties or fifties with acute or convalescent COVID-19. Sequencing used peripheral blood. The rearrangement joins TRBV7-2 to TRBJ1-5, with a weak D call TRBD1 (6 bases). CDR3 coding DNA: TGTGCCAGCAGCTTAACAGGGAATCAGCCCCAGCATTTT. It is translated as CASSLTGNQPQHF.